These T cell receptor beta chains were read from a single sample in a study of T-cell reconstitution after alpha-beta-depleted transplantation in children. TCRdb re-derived calls from the PCR reads in MiXCR, one entry per CDR3 protein. The table lists approximately 630,000 distinct CDR3 sequences, around 13% of them singletons. The source was PBMCs, collected before TCRalphabeta/CD19-depleted stem cell transplant. The receptors derive from a girl aged 2 to 9 with congenital amegakaryocytic thrombocytopenia, due to receive a stem cell transplant. CDR3s include the opening cysteine and the closing phenylalanine or tryptophan. Each record gives: J gene, V gene, clone size, D gene, CDR3 protein, CDR3 DNA. D genes are given only for firm matches. Part of the rows lack a size; the others show once, few, many or a class for expanded clones.

TRBJ2-3,TRBV2,many,.,CAIREVGDTQYF,TGTGCCATTCGCGAGGTTGGAGATACGCAGTATTTT
TRBJ2-7,TRBV30,few,.,CAWSVRVSMADEQYF,TGTGCCTGGAGTGTACGGGTCTCCATGGCCGACGAGCAGTACTTC
TRBJ1-1,TRBV29-1,.,.,CSVAGGGESFF,TGCAGCGTTGCCGGTGGGGGCGAGTCGTTCTTT
TRBJ2-5,TRBV14,once,.,CASSQDFGTYEETQYF,TGTGCCAGCAGCCAAGACTTCGGGACTTACGAAGAGACCCAGTACTTC
TRBJ2-5,TRBV12-3/TRBV12-4,many,.,CASGLTGSEETQYF,TGTGCCAGCGGCCTGACTGGGAGCGAAGAGACCCAGTACTTC
TRBJ1-1,TRBV5-1,few,.,CASSSRDERRITEAFF,TGCGCCAGCAGCTCTCGGGACGAAAGAAGGATCACTGAAGCTTTCTTT
TRBJ2-1,TRBV5-5,many,.,CASSLMQSNEQFF,TGTGCCAGCAGCTTGATGCAAAGCAATGAGCAGTTCTTC
TRBJ2-1,TRBV20-1,few,.,CSAREREAYNEQFF,TGCAGTGCTAGAGAGAGGGAGGCGTACAATGAGCAGTTCTTC
TRBJ2-7,TRBV29-1,many,TRBD2,CSVSGSLYEQYF,TGCAGCGTGAGCGGGAGCCTCTACGAGCAGTACTTC
TRBJ2-1,TRBV5-1,many,TRBD2,CASSFRLAGNNEQFF,TGCGCCAGCAGCTTCAGACTAGCGGGTAACAATGAGCAGTTCTTC
TRBJ1-2,TRBV11-2,many,TRBD1,CASRPPGTGANYGYTF,TGTGCCAGCAGACCCCCGGGGACAGGGGCTAACTATGGCTACACCTTC
TRBJ1-6,TRBV20-1,many,.,CSARHGGEFYNSPLHF,TGCAGTGCTCGCCACGGGGGCGAGTTCTATAATTCACCCCTCCACTTT
TRBJ1-2,TRBV5-1,many,.,CASSLRDDGYTF,TGCGCCAGCAGCTTGAGAGACGACGGCTACACCTTC
TRBJ1-5,TRBV12-3/TRBV12-4,many,TRBD1,CASSPGQGVQPQHF,TGTGCCAGCAGTCCCGGACAGGGCGTTCAGCCCCAGCATTTT
TRBJ2-1,TRBV11-2,many,.,CASSLVGALWDEQFF,TGTGCCAGCAGCTTAGTGGGAGCCCTCTGGGATGAGCAGTTCTTC
TRBJ2-5,TRBV20-1,few,TRBD1,CSAILQGAGGTQYF,TGCAGTGCTATTCTACAGGGGGCAGGGGGGACCCAGTACTTC
TRBJ1-5,TRBV6-2/TRBV6-3,once,.,CASKGNGRVGNQPQHF,TGTGCCAGCAAGGGGAATGGCAGGGTCGGGAATCAGCCCCAGCATTTT
TRBJ2-5,TRBV12-3/TRBV12-4,many,.,CASSFQGHQETQYF,TGTGCCAGCAGTTTTCAGGGACACCAAGAGACCCAGTACTTC
TRBJ1-2,TRBV30,.,TRBD1,CASEDRDGFGYTF,TGTGCCTCCGAGGACAGGGACGGCTTTGGCTACACCTTC
TRBJ1-1,TRBV29-1,many,.,CSVRGKVTEAFF,TGCAGCGTTAGGGGGAAAGTGACTGAAGCTTTCTTT
TRBJ2-1,TRBV20-1,few,.,CSARGGREGINEQFF,TGCAGTGCTAGGGGTGGGCGGGAAGGGATCAATGAGCAGTTCTTC
TRBJ2-7,TRBV20-1,many,.,CSALKSDEQYF,TGCAGTGCTCTTAAAAGTGACGAGCAGTACTTC
TRBJ1-1,TRBV28,many,.,CASSPWRERATEAFF,TGTGCCAGCAGCCCGTGGCGGGAAAGGGCCACTGAAGCTTTCTTT
TRBJ1-2,TRBV29-1,.,.,CSVEGGMDYGYTF,TGCAGCGTTGAAGGAGGGATGGATTATGGCTACACCTTC
TRBJ2-1,TRBV7-9,many,.,CASSLAGLAGEQFF,TGTGCCAGCAGCTTAGCGGGCCTAGCTGGTGAGCAGTTCTTC
TRBJ2-7,TRBV10-2,many,TRBD2,CASSESSGSSYEQYF,TGCGCCAGCAGTGAGTCTAGCGGGAGCTCCTACGAGCAGTACTTC
TRBJ2-1,TRBV20-1,.,TRBD2,CSAEESGSSYNEQFF,TGCAGTGCCGAAGAAAGCGGGAGTTCCTACAATGAGCAGTTCTTC
TRBJ2-1,TRBV11-2,many,TRBD2,CASSLGGGRIEQFF,TGTGCCAGCAGCTTAGGCGGGGGGAGGATTGAGCAGTTCTTC
TRBJ1-1,TRBV14,.,.,CASSPFVRNTEAFF,TGTGCCAGCAGCCCCTTTGTGAGGAACACTGAAGCTTTCTTT
TRBJ2-1,TRBV29-1,few,.,CSVEDLWNNEQFF,TGCAGCGTTGAAGATCTATGGAACAATGAGCAGTTCTTC
TRBJ2-1,TRBV29-1,few,.,CSVEDPQGQTLNEQFF,TGCAGCGTTGAAGATCCGCAGGGCCAAACTCTCAATGAGCAGTTCTTC
TRBJ2-1,TRBV7-9,many,.,CASSHEYNEQFF,TGTGCCAGCAGCCATGAATACAATGAGCAGTTCTTC
TRBJ2-7,TRBV4-1,.,.,CASSQLTASSYEQYF,TGCGCCAGCAGCCAATTAACGGCTAGCTCCTACGAGCAGTACTTC
TRBJ2-7,TRBV3-1,many,TRBD1,CASSPKDRGYEQYF,TGTGCCAGCAGCCCCAAGGACAGGGGTTACGAGCAGTACTTC
TRBJ2-1,TRBV2,many,.,CASSEAESSYNEQFF,TGTGCCAGCAGTGAGGCGGAAAGCTCCTACAATGAGCAGTTCTTC
TRBJ2-7,TRBV20-1,many,TRBD1,CSARGSVRDRDYEQYF,TGCAGTGCTAGAGGTAGCGTTCGGGACAGGGACTACGAGCAGTACTTC